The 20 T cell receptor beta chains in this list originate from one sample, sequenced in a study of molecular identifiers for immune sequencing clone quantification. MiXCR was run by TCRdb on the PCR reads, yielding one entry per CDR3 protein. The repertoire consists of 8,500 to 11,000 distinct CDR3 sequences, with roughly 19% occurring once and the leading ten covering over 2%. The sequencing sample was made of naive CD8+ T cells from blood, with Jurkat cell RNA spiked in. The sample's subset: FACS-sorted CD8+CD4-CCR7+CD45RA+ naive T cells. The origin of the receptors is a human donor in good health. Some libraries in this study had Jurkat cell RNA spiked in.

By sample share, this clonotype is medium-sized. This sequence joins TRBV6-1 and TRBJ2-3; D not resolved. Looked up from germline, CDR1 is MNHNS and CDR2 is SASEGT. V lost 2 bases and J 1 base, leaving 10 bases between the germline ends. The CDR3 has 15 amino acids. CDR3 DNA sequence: TGTGCCAGCAGTGAAATCGATGCGGGCACAGATACGCAGTATTTT. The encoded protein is CASSEIDAGTDTQYF.

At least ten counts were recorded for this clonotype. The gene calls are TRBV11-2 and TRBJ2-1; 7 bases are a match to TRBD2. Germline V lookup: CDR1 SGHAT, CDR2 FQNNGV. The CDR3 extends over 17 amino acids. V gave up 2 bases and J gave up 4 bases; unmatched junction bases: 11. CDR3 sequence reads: CASSLRAGVAPYNEQFF. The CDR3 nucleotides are TGTGCCAGCAGCTTAAGGGCGGGAGTTGCTCCGTACAATGAGCAGTTCTTC. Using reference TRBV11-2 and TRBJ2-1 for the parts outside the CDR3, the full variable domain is EAGVAQSPRYKIIEKRQSVAFWCNPISGHATLYWYQQILGQGPKLLIQFQNNGVVDDSQLPKDRFSAERLKGVDSTLKIQPAKLEDSAVYLCASSLRAGVAPYNEQFFGPGTRLTVL.

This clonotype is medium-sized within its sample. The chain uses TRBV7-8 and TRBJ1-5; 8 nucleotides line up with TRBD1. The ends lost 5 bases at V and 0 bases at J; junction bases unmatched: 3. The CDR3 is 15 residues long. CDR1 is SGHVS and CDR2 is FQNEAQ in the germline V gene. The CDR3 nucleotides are TGTGCCAGCAGCCCGACAGGGGTTAGCAATCAGCCCCAGCATTTT. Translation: CASSPTGVSNQPQHF.

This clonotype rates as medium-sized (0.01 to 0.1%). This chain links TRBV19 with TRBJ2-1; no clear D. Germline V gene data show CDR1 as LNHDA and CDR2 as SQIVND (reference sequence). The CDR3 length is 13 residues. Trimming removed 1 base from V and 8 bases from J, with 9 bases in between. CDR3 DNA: TGTGCCAGTAGTATAGCCCTTCCGTATGAGCAGTTCTTC. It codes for CASSIALPYEQFF.

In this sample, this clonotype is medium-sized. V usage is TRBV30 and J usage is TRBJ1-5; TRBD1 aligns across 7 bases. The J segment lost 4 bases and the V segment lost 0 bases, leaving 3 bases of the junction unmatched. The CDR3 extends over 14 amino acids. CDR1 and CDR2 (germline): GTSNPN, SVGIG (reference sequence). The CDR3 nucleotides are TGTGCCTGGAGTGTCGGACAGGCGAATCAGCCCCAGCATTTT. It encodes CAWSVGQANQPQHF.

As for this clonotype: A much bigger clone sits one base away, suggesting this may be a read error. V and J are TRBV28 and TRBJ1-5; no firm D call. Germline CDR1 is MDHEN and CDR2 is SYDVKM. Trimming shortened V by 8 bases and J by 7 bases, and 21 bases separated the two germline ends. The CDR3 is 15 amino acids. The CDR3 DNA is TGTGCCAGCGGAACCCGGACTTCCCGAGAACAGCCCCAGCATTTT. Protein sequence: CASGTRTSREQPQHF.

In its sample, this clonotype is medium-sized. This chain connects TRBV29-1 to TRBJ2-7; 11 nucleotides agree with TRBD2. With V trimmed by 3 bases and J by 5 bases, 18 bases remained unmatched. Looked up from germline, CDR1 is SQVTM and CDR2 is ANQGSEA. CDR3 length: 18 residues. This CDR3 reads CSVDAPGIAGGPYDEQYF. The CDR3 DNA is TGCAGCGTTGACGCCCCGGGCATAGCGGGAGGGCCATATGACGAGCAGTACTTC.

Here the CDR3 reads CASSIGDSSYEQYF. The CDR3 nucleotides are TGTGCCAGTAGTATAGGGGATTCCTCCTACGAGCAGTACTTC. The chain uses TRBV19 and TRBJ2-7; D unclear. The CDR3 spans 14 residues. With 1 base removed from V and 0 bases from J, the gap between germline ends came to 7 bases. Per germline, CDR1 LNHDA and CDR2 SQIVND (reference sequence).

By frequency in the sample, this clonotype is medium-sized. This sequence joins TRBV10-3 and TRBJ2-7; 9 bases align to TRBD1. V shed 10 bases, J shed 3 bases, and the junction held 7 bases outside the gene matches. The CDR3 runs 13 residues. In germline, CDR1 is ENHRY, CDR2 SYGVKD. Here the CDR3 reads CATTGQGIYEQYF. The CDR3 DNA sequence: TGTGCCACGACCGGACAGGGGATCTACGAGCAGTACTTC.

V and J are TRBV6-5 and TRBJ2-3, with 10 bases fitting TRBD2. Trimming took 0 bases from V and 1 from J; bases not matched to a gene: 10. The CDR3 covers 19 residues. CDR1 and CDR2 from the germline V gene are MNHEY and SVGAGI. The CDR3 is CASSYSLAGVKWGTDTQYF. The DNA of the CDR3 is TGTGCCAGCAGTTACTCGCTAGCGGGAGTAAAGTGGGGCACAGATACGCAGTATTTT.

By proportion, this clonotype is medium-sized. In DNA, the CDR3 is TGTGCCAGCAGCTTACTTGCAACTAATGAAAAACTGTTTTTT. Protein: CASSLLATNEKLFF. V is TRBV7-9 and J is TRBJ1-4; no reliable D call. V gave up 2 bases and J gave up 0 bases, with 4 bases separating them. There are 14 residues in the CDR3. CDR1 and CDR2 (germline): SEHNR, FQNEAQ (reference sequence).

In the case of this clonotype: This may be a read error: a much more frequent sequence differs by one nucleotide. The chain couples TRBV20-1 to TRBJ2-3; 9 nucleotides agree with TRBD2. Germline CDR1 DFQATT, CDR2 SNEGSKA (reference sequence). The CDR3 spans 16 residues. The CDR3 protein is CSARSLAGLNTDTRYF. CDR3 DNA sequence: TGCAGTGCTAGAAGCCTAGCGGGACTGAACACAGATACGCGGTATTTT.

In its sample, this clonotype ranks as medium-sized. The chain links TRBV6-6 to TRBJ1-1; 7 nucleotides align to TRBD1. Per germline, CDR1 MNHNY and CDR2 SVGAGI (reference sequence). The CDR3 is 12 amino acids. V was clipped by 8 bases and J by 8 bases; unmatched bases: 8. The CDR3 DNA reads TGTGCCAGCTCGACAGGGTCAGGCGAAGCTTTCTTT. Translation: CASSTGSGEAFF.

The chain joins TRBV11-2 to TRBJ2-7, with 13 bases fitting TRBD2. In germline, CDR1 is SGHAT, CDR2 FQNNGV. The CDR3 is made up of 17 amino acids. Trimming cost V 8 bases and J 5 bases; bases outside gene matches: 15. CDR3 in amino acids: CASGSGSGLAGANEQYF. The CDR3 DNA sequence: TGTGCCAGCGGCTCAGGGTCCGGACTAGCGGGAGCCAACGAGCAGTACTTC.

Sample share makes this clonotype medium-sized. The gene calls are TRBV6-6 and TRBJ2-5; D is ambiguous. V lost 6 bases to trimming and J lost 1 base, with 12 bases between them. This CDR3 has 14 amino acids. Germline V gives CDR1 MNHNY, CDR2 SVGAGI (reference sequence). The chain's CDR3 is CASRLVSPQETQYF. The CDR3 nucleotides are TGTGCCAGCAGATTGGTGTCTCCCCAAGAGACCCAGTACTTC.

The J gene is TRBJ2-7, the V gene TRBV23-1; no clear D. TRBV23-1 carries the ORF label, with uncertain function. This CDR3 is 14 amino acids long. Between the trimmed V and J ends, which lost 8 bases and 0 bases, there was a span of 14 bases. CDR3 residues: CASLPKPSSYEQYF. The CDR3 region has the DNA TGCGCCAGCTTACCGAAACCGAGCTCCTACGAGCAGTACTTC.

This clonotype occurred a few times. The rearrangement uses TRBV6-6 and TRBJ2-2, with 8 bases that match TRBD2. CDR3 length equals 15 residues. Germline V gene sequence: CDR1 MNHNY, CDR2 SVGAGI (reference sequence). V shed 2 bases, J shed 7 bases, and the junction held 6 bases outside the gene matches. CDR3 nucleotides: TGTGCCAGCAGTTACGTGGCGGGAGGCAACGGGGAGCTGTTTTTT. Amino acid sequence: CASSYVAGGNGELFF.

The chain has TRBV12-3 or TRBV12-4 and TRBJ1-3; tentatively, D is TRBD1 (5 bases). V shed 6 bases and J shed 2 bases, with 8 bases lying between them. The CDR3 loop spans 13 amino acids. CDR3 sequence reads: CASSMGPGNTIYF. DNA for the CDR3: TGTGCCAGCAGCATGGGACCTGGAAACACCATATATTTT.

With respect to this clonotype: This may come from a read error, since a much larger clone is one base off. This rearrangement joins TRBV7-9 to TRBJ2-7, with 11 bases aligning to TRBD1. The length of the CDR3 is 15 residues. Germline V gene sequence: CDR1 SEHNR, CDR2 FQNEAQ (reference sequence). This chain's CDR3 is CASSSMDRGLDERYF. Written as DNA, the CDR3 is TGTGCCAGCAGCTCGATGGACAGGGGGCTGGACGAGCGGTACTTC.

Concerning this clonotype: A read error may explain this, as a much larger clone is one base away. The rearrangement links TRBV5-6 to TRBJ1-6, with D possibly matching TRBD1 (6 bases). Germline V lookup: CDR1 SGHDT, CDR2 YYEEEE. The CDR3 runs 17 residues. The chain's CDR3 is CASRMTRGGPYNPPLHF. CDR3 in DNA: TGTGCCAGCAGAATGACAAGGGGGGGACCCTATAATCCACCCCTCCACTTT.